This TCR beta chain was recovered during a study of spatial heterogeneity in lung cancer. Time point here: sample taken at primary tumor resection. Sequencing covered unsorted whole RNA taken from tumor, nontumor lung or frozen PBMC. Germline V CDR1 and CDR2: SNHLY, FYNNEI. Trimming left V 5 bases short and J 2 bases short, with 17 bases between. The CDR3 extends over 16 amino acids. Individual TCR cDNA molecules each bore their own unique molecular identifier. TCRdb redid the calling of the 5' RACE reads with MiXCR, one entry per CDR3 protein. Of 7,600 or so distinct CDR3 sequences detected, 5.5% to 7.5% appear once; the ten largest clones hold more than 60%. This clonotype has a count of ten or more. The library was designed around alpha chains, so this beta chain is a stray read whose abundance carries little weight.

The chain joins TRBV2 to TRBJ2-3; D may match TRBD1 or TRBD2 (7 bases each). The source of this sequence is a male donor with early-stage non-small cell lung cancer. The sequenced sample was PBMCs, obtained at surgery. The CDR3 DNA sequence: TGTGCCAGCAGTCCAGAGGCAGGGGGGGCCACAGATACGCAGTATTTT. Translating it yields CASSPEAGGATDTQYF.